This T cell receptor beta chain was recorded in a study of immune evolution from preneoplasia to lung adenocarcinoma. TCRdb keeps only in-frame clones here, not all; method: immunoSEQ multiplex PCR. The table includes about 11,000 clones, roughly 89% detected once. Regarding the study as a whole: Normal lung had highest clonality; later lesions appeared denser, more diverse.

A note on this clone: The antigen is undetermined.

Patient tissue came from resections in Japan or China, 2014–2017. Histologic diagnosis was independently verified by two lung pathologists. Premalignant or tumor cells were enriched by macro-dissection after pathologic assessment. The TCR sequence derives from a person between 65 and 79 years old with invasive lung adenocarcinoma. The source material was FFPE invasive lung adenocarcinoma tissue.

The chain's CDR3 is CASWGSNGNEQFF. Here the CDR3 DNA reads TGTGCCTCTTGGGGGAGTAACGGAAATGAGCAGTTCTTC. This chain joins TRBV2 and TRBJ2-1; perhaps D is TRBD1 or TRBD2 (5 bases each). The CDR3 consists of 13 residues. Germline CDR1 SNHLY, CDR2 FYNNEI. The V and J ends lost 11 bases and 7 bases respectively, with 18 bases between them.